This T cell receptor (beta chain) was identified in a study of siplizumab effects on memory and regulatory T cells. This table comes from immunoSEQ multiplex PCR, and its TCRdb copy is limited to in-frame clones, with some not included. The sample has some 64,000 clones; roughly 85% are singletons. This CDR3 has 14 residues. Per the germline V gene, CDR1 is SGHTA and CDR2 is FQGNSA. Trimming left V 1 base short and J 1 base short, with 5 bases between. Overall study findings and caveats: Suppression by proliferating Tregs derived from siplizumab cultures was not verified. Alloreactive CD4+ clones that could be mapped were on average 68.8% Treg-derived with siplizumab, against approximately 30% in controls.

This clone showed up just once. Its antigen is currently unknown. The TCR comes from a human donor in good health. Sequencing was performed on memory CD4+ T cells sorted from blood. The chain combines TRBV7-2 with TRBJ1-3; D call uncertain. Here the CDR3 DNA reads TGTGCCAGCAGCTTAGGGCATTCTGGAAACACCATATATTTT. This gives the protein CASSLGHSGNTIYF.